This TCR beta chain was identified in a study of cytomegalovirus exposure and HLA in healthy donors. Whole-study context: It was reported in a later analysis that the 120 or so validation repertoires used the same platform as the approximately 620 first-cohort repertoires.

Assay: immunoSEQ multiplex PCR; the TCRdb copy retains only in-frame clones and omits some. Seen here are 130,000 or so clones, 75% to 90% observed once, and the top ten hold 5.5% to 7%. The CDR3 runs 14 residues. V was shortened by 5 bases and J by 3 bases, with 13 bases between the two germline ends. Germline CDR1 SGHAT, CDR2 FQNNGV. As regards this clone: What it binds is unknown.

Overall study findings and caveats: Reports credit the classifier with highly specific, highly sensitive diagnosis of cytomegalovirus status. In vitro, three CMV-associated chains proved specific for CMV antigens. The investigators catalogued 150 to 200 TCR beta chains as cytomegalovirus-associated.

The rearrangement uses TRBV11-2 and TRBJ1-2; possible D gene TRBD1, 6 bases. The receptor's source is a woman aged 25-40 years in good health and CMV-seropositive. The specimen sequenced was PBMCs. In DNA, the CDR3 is TGTGCCAGCAGCAAAGACAGGTTCGACTATGGCTACACCTTC. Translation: CASSKDRFDYGYTF.